The 12 T cell receptor beta chains below come from one sample, sequenced in a study of T cell responses to AZD1222 COVID-19 vaccine. Using immunoSEQ multiplex PCR, the repertoire was profiled, and TCRdb retains in-frame clones only, with some absent. The sample contains 100,000 to 130,000 clones, under 95% of which appear only once. Sequences were derived from peripheral blood, sampled on day 0 of AZD1222 vaccination. Receptors were obtained from an adult in good health.

The CDR3 DNA sequence: TGTGCCAGCATAGCAGCGGGGGGCGCAGATACGCAGTATTTT. Protein: CASIAAGGADTQYF. This chain links TRBV6-5 with TRBJ2-3; 9 bases are a match to TRBD2. Looked up from germline, CDR1 is MNHEY and CDR2 is SVGAGI. With 7 bases clipped from V and 4 bases from J, the junction kept 6 bases outside the gene matches. The CDR3 runs 14 residues.

This clone was recorded once. This sequence joins TRBV7-2 and TRBJ2-2; 8 nucleotides line up with TRBD1. Germline CDR1 is SGHTA and CDR2 is FQGNSA. This CDR3 has 15 amino acids. The trim removed 3 bases at V and 8 bases at J, leaving 8 bases unmatched. This CDR3 is CASSFTDRGWGELFF. The DNA of the CDR3 is TGTGCCAGCAGCTTCACAGACAGGGGATGGGGGGAGCTGTTTTTT.

The V gene is TRBV15, the J gene TRBJ2-5; D ambiguous. Germline V CDR1 and CDR2: LNHNV, YYDKDF (reference sequence). V dropped 2 bases and J dropped 0 bases, with 13 bases sitting between them. The CDR3 sequence is 16 residues long. CDR3 sequence: CATSRSPLGHQETQYF. CDR3 DNA: TGTGCCACCAGCAGATCACCGCTAGGCCACCAAGAGACCCAGTACTTC. Using reference TRBV15 and TRBJ2-5 for the parts outside the CDR3, the full variable domain is DAMVIQNPRYQVTQFGKPVTLSCSQTLNHNVMYWYQQKSSQAPKLLFHYYDKDFNNEADTPDNFQSRRPNTSFCFLDIRSPGLGDTAMYLCATSRSPLGHQETQYFGPGTRLLVL.

A single count supports this clone. V is TRBV25-1 and J is TRBJ1-1; D not certain. V was pared by 3 bases and J by 11 bases, with 22 bases between. Germline V lookup: CDR1 MGHDK, CDR2 SYGVNS. This CDR3 is built from 15 residues. The CDR3: CASSDIWLRAVEAFF. The CDR3 coding sequence is TGTGCCAGCAGTGATATTTGGTTGAGGGCGGTGGAGGCTTTCTTT.

This chain uses TRBV5-6 with TRBJ2-7; TRBD1 agrees at 9 bases. This CDR3 has 15 amino acids. In germline, CDR1 is SGHDT, CDR2 YYEEEE. Trimming at V came to 1 base and at J to 4 bases, leaving 6 bases not matched to a gene. DNA for the CDR3: TGTGCCAGCAGCTTGACCGGGACAGGGTCGTACGAGCAGTACTTC. The encoded protein is CASSLTGTGSYEQYF.

This chain connects TRBV15 to TRBJ2-7; D remains ambiguous. CDR3 size: 13 residues. Trimming stripped 4 bases from V and 2 bases from J, with 9 bases between. Germline V gene sequence: CDR1 LNHNV, CDR2 YYDKDF (reference sequence). CDR3 DNA: TGTGCCACCAGCATACTTATGACCTACGAGCAGTACTTC. It encodes CATSILMTYEQYF.

This clone was found once. For the CDR3, the DNA is TGTGCCAGCAGTGTATCCGGGGGGGCCAATAATGAGCAGTTCTTC. Its protein product is CASSVSGGANNEQFF. The chain carries TRBV6-4 and TRBJ2-1; 8 bases map to TRBD2. Germline trimming cut 4 bases from V and 7 bases from J; bases unmatched to any gene: 9. CDR1 MRHNA and CDR2 SNTAGT come from the germline V gene. The length of the CDR3 is 15 residues.

DNA of the CDR3: TGTGCCAGCAGCGAAATAATCAGAGTCCAATCCTCCTACGAGCAGTACTTC. It translates to CASSEIIRVQSSYEQYF. The genes are TRBV2 and TRBJ2-7, with D uncertain. V lost 6 bases and J 0 bases, leaving 21 bases between the germline ends. Looked up from germline, CDR1 is SNHLY and CDR2 is FYNNEI. The CDR3 covers 17 residues.

The V and J genes are TRBV19 and TRBJ1-5; 8 bases match TRBD1. Per the germline V gene, CDR1 is LNHDA and CDR2 is SQIVND (reference sequence). V shed 4 bases and J 5 bases; nucleotides not matched to a gene: 10. This CDR3 contains 16 residues. CDR3 sequence reads: CASSRDPGQVYQPQHF. CDR3 bases: TGTGCCAGTAGTAGAGACCCGGGACAGGTGTATCAGCCCCAGCATTTT. Complete variable domain (other parts from reference TRBV19 and TRBJ1-5): DGGITQSPKYLFRKEGQNVTLSCEQNLNHDAMYWYRQDPGQGLRLIYYSQIVNDFQKGDIAEGYSVSREKKESFPLTVTSAQKNPTAFYLCASSRDPGQVYQPQHFGDGTRLSIL.

This chain joins TRBV2 and TRBJ1-1; 7 bases fit TRBD1. The junction had 5 bases not matched to a gene; V was cut back by 4 bases and J by 0 bases. Germline CDR1 and CDR2: SNHLY and FYNNEI. The length of the CDR3 is 15 residues. The CDR3: CASSGDSNMNTEAFF. In nucleotides, the CDR3 is TGTGCCAGCAGTGGGGACAGCAACATGAACACTGAAGCTTTCTTT.

This sequence joins TRBV27 and TRBJ1-1; no definite D call. The CDR3 contains 14 residues. V lost 2 bases to trimming and J lost 5 bases, with 12 bases between them. Germline CDR1 reads MNHEY; CDR2 reads SMNVEV (reference sequence). CDR3 DNA sequence: TGTGCCAGCAGTTTACTAGGACTCGGGACTGAAGCTTTCTTT. As protein: CASSLLGLGTEAFF.

The chain joins TRBV5-1 to TRBJ2-5; tentative D call: TRBD2 (6 bases). CDR3 length equals 14 residues. The ends were cut back, 4 bases at V and 1 base at J, with 11 bases in the middle. Per the germline V gene, CDR1 is SGHRS and CDR2 is YFSETQ. The CDR3: CASSMGTSQETQYF. The DNA for the CDR3 is TGCGCCAGCAGCATGGGGACTTCCCAAGAGACCCAGTACTTC.